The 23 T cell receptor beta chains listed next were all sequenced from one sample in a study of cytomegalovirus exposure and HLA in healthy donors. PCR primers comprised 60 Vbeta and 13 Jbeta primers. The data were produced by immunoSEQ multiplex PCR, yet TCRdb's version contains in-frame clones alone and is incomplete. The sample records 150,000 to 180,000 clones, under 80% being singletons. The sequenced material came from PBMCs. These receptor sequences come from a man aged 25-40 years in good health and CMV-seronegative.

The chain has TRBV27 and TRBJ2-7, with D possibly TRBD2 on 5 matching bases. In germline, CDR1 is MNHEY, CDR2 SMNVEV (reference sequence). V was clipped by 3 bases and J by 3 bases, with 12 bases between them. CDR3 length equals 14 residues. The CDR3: CASSLGSGGYEQYF. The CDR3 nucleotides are TGTGCCAGCAGTTTGGGCTCTGGAGGCTACGAGCAGTACTTC.

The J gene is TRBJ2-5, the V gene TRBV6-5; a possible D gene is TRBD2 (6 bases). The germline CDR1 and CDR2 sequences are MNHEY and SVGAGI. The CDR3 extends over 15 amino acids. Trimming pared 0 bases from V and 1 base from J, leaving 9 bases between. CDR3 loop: CASSYSKGGQETQYF. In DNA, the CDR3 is TGTGCCAGCAGTTACTCGAAGGGAGGCCAAGAGACCCAGTACTTC.

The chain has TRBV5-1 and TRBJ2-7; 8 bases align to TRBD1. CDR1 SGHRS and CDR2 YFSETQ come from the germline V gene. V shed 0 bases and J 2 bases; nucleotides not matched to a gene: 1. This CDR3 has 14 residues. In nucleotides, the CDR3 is TGCGCCAGCAGCTTGGTACAGGGGGCCTACGAGCAGTACTTC. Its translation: CASSLVQGAYEQYF. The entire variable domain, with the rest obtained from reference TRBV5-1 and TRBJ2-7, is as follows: KAGVTQTPRYLIKTRGQQVTLSCSPISGHRSVSWYQQTPGQGLQFLFEYFSETQRNKGNFPGRFSGRQFSNSRSEMNVSTLELGDSALYLCASSLVQGAYEQYFGPGTRLTVT.

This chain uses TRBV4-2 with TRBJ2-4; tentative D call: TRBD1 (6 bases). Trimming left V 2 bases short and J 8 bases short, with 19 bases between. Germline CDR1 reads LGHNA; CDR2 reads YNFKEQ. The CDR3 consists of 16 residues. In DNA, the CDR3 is TGTGCCAGCAGCCAATACGAACGCCAACAGGGTGACATTCAGTACTTC. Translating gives CASSQYERQQGDIQYF.

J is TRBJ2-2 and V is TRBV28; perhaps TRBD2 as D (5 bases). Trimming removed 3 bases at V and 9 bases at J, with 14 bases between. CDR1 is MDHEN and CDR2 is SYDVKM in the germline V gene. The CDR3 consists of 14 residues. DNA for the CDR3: TGTGCCAGCAGTTTTGGCCGGGGTAGGTGGGAGCTGTTTTTT. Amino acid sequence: CASSFGRGRWELFF.

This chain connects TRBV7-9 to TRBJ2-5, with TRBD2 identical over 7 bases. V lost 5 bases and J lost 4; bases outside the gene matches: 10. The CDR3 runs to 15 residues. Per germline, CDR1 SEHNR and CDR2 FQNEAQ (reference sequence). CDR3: CASSPSGGPGETQYF. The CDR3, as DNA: TGTGCCAGCAGCCCGTCGGGGGGTCCCGGAGAGACCCAGTACTTC.

The CDR3 spells CASSSSGGTGNTIYF. DNA of the CDR3: TGCGCCAGCAGCTCTTCCGGAGGGACTGGAAACACCATATATTTT. The gene calls are TRBV5-1 and TRBJ1-3, with D hard to call. From germline, CDR1 is SGHRS and CDR2 YFSETQ. The CDR3 covers 15 residues. Trimming took off 3 bases at V and 2 bases at J, with 12 bases between the two ends.

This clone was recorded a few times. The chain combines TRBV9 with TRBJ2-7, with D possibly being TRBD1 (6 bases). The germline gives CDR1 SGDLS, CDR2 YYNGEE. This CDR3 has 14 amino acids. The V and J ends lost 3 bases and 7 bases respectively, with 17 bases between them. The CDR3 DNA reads TGTGCCAGCAGCGAGGGGCAGGGGATAGGGGAGCAGTACTTC. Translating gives CASSEGQGIGEQYF.

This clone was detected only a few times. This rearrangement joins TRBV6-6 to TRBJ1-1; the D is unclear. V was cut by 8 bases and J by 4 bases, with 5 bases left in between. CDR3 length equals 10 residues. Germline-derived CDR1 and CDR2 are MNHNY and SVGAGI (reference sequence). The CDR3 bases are TGTGCCAGCCGGGGCACTGAAGCTTTCTTT. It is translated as CASRGTEAFF.

The CDR3 here is CASSQGGGGPAGDTQYF. In nucleotides, the CDR3 is TGTGCCAGCAGCCAAGGAGGGGGGGGCCCCGCTGGGGATACGCAGTATTTT. This sequence joins TRBV4-2 and TRBJ2-3; D might be TRBD2 (7 bases). Germline CDR1 LGHNA, CDR2 YNFKEQ. Trimming left V 1 base short and J 6 bases short, with 20 bases between. The CDR3 spans 17 residues.

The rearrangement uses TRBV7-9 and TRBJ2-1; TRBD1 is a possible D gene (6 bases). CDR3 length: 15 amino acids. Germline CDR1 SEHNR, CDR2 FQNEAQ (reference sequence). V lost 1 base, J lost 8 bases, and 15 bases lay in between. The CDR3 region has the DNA TGTGCCAGCAGCTTAGGGGCCCTAAGGGGGTATGAGCAGTTCTTC. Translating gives CASSLGALRGYEQFF.

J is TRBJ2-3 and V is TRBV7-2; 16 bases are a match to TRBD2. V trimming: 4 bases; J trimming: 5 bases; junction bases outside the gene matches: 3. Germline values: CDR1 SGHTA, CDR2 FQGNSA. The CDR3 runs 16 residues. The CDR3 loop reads CASSSGLAGGRDTQYF. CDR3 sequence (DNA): TGTGCCAGCAGCTCGGGACTAGCGGGGGGGCGAGATACGCAGTATTTT. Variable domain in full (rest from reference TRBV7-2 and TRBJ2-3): GAGVSQSPSNKVTEKGKDVELRCDPISGHTALYWYRQSLGQGLEFLIYFQGNSAPDKSGLPSDRFSAERTGGSVSTLTIQRTQQEDSAVYLCASSSGLAGGRDTQYFGPGTRLTVL.

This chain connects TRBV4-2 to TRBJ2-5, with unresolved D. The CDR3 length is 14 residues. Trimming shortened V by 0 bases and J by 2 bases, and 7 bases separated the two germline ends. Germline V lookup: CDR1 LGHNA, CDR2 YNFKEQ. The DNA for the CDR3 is TGTGCCAGCAGCCAAGAAAGCGAGCAAGAGACCCAGTACTTC. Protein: CASSQESEQETQYF.

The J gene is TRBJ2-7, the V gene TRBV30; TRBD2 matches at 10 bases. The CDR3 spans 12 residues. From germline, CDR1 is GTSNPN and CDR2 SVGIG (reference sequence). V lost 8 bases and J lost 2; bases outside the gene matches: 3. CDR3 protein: CAGAGGTYEQYF. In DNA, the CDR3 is TGTGCCGGAGCGGGGGGGACCTACGAGCAGTACTTC.

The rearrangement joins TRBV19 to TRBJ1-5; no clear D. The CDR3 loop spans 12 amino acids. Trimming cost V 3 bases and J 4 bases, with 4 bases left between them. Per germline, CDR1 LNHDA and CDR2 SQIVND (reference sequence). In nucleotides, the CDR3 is TGTGCCAGTAGTATCGGGAATCAGCCCCAGCATTTT. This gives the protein CASSIGNQPQHF.

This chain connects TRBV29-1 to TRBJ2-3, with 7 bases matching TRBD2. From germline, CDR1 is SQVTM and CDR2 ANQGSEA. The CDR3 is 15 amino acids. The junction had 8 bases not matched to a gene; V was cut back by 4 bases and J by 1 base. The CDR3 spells CSVGGGGLGTDTQYF. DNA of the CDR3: TGCAGCGTTGGGGGGGGTGGGCTGGGCACAGATACGCAGTATTTT.

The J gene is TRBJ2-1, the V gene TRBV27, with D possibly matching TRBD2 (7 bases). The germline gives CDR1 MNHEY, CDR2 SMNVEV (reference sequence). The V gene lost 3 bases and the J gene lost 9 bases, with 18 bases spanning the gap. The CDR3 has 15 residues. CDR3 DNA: TGTGCCAGCAGTTTCGGGGGGCGCTGGGCGGGTGAGCAGTTCTTC. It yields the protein CASSFGGRWAGEQFF.

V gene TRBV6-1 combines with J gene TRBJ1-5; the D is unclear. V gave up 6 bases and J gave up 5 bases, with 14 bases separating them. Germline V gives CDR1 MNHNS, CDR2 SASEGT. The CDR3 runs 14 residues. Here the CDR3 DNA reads TGTGCCAGCAGAGACGACGGGAGCCATCAGCCCCAGCATTTT. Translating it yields CASRDDGSHQPQHF.

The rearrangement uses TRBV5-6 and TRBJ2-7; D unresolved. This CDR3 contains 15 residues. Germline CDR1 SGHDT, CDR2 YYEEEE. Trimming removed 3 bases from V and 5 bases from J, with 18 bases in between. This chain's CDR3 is CASSYEVRVEDEQYF. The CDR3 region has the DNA TGTGCCAGCAGCTACGAGGTCCGGGTAGAGGACGAGCAGTACTTC.

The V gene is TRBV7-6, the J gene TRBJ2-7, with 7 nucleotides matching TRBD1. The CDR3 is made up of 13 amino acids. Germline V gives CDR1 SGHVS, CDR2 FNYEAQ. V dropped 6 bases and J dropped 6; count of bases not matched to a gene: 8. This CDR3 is CASSQDRMSEQYF. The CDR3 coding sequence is TGTGCCAGCAGTCAGGACAGGATGAGCGAGCAGTACTTC.

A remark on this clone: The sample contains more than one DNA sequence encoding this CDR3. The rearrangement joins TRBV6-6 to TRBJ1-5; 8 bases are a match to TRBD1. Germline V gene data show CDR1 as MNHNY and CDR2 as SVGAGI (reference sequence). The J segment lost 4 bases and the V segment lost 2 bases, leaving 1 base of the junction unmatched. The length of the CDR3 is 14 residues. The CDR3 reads CASSYGTGNQPQHF. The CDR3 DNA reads TGTGCCAGCAGTTACGGGACAGGAAATCAGCCCCAGCATTTT.

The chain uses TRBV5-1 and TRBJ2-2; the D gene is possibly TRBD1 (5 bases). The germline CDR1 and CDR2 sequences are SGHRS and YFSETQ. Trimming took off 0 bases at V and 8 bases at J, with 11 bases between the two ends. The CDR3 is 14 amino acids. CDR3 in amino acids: CASSLEAGSGELFF. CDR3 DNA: TGCGCCAGCAGCTTGGAGGCAGGGTCTGGGGAGCTGTTTTTT.

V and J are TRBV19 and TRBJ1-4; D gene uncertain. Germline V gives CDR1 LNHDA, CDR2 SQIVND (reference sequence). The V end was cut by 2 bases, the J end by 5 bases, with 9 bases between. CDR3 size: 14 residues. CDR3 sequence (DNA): TGTGCCAGTAGTATATCGGAGCCCAATGAAAAACTGTTTTTT. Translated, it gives CASSISEPNEKLFF.